Presented here are 27 T cell receptor beta chains from one specimen sequenced in a study of T cells after yellow fever vaccination. TCRdb processed the 5' RACE reads anew with MiXCR; each CDR3 protein has one entry. This table has about 340,000 distinct CDR3 sequences, roughly 4% appearing once. The material was PBMCs, obtained 5 days after the yellow fever booster vaccination. These receptors were obtained from a man between 18 and 29 years old who received the YFV17D yellow fever vaccine.

This clonotype has a handful of counts. The V call is TRBV20-1, the J call TRBJ1-5; 10 nucleotides match TRBD1. Germline lookup yields CDR1 DFQATT and CDR2 SNEGSKA (reference sequence). The CDR3 length is 13 residues. V dropped 3 bases and J dropped 6; count of bases not matched to a gene: 2. The CDR3 region is CSASRQGAQPQHF. CDR3 in DNA: TGCAGTGCTAGTCGACAGGGGGCTCAGCCCCAGCATTTT.

The chain links TRBV2 to TRBJ2-3; no firm D call. CDR1 and CDR2 (germline): SNHLY, FYNNEI. Trimming removed 4 bases from V and 1 base from J, with 6 bases in between. The CDR3 consists of 13 residues. The CDR3 sequence: CASSVRGTDTQYF. The CDR3 nucleotides are TGTGCCAGCAGTGTTCGCGGCACAGATACGCAGTATTTT.

The sample holds a few counts of this clonotype. J is TRBJ2-3 and V is TRBV7-8, with 12 bases aligning to TRBD2. This CDR3 is 19 amino acids long. V lost 5 bases to trimming and J lost 0 bases; unmatched junction nucleotides: 12. Per the germline V gene, CDR1 is SGHVS and CDR2 is FQNEAQ. CDR3 sequence (DNA): TGTGCCAGCAGCCCATTCTTGACTAGCGGGGGCCCTAGCACAGATACGCAGTATTTT. Translated: CASSPFLTSGGPSTDTQYF.

This clonotype was seen a handful of times. The chain carries TRBV6-5 and TRBJ2-7; TRBD2 is a possible D gene (6 bases). Trimming removed 0 bases from V and 3 bases from J, with 18 bases in between. The germline gives CDR1 MNHEY, CDR2 SVGAGI. The CDR3 spans 17 residues. The CDR3, as DNA: TGTGCCAGCAGTTACTCGCGGGGTCTCTCCCCTTTCTACGAGCAGTACGTC. Protein product: CASSYSRGLSPFYEQYV.

The CDR3 sequence is CASSLEAGANQPQHF. Written as DNA, the CDR3 is TGTGCCAGCAGCTTAGAGGCAGGGGCGAATCAGCCCCAGCATTTT. The V call is TRBV7-2, the J call TRBJ1-5; weak D call: TRBD1 (6 bases). Germline CDR1 and CDR2: SGHTA and FQGNSA. This CDR3 comprises 15 residues. The V end was cut by 1 base, the J end by 4 bases, with 11 bases between.

The V call is TRBV7-9, the J call TRBJ2-7; a possible D gene is TRBD1 (5 bases). V gave up 7 bases and J gave up 0 bases, with 10 bases separating them. The germline V gene encodes CDR1 SEHNR and CDR2 FQNEAQ (reference sequence). This CDR3 is 13 amino acids long. This CDR3 reads CASTRTSSYEQYF. The DNA for the CDR3 is TGTGCCAGCACCCGGACAAGCTCCTACGAGCAGTACTTC.

This clonotype was counted a few times. The chain uses TRBV25-1 and TRBJ2-1, with a possible D match to TRBD2 (5 bases). Trimming removed 8 bases from V and 7 bases from J, with 9 bases in between. Looked up from germline, CDR1 is MGHDK and CDR2 is SYGVNS. The CDR3 runs to 11 residues. This chain's CDR3 is CASESGNEQFF. Written as DNA, the CDR3 is TGTGCCAGCGAGTCGGGGAATGAGCAGTTCTTC.

This clonotype was recorded many times. The chain recombines TRBV4-1 with TRBJ1-2; D may be TRBD1 (5 bases). Germline V lookup: CDR1 MGHRA, CDR2 YSYEKL. Trimming left V 4 bases short and J 8 bases short, with 20 bases between. This CDR3 comprises 15 residues. This CDR3 reads CASSLVPRDEWGYTF. The CDR3 bases are TGCGCCAGCAGCCTCGTGCCCAGGGACGAATGGGGCTACACCTTC.

The J gene is TRBJ2-3, the V gene TRBV11-2; a weak D match, TRBD2 (5 bases). The CDR3 has 14 amino acids. The germline V gene encodes CDR1 SGHAT and CDR2 FQNNGV. Trimming removed 5 bases from V and 5 bases from J, with 14 bases in between. CDR3 in DNA: TGTGCCAGCAGCGAGCGGAACCAGCTAGATACGCAGTATTTT. Translated, it gives CASSERNQLDTQYF.

This clonotype was recorded at least ten times. This chain connects TRBV10-3 to TRBJ1-5, with D tentatively TRBD1 (5 bases). Germline V CDR1 and CDR2: ENHRY, SYGVKD. V was cut by 10 bases and J by 5 bases, with 21 bases left in between. This CDR3 has 15 amino acids. For the CDR3, the DNA is TGTGCCACCTCCGGAGGGGCCACCCGCGATCAGCCCCAGCATTTT. The encoded protein is CATSGGATRDQPQHF.

By sample share, this clonotype is medium-sized. This chain connects TRBV29-1 to TRBJ2-7; the D gene is possibly TRBD1 (6 bases). Germline V gene data show CDR1 as SQVTM and CDR2 as ANQGSEA. The CDR3 runs 13 residues. V lost 6 bases to trimming and J lost 1 base, with 13 bases between them. CDR3 sequence reads: CSVYTGSSYEQYF. In DNA form, the CDR3 reads TGCAGCGTATATACAGGGTCATCCTACGAGCAGTACTTC.

This clonotype was seen only a few times. This chain links TRBV6-2 or TRBV6-3 with TRBJ2-7; 11 nucleotides agree with TRBD1. The CDR3 has 13 residues. In germline, CDR1 is MNHEY, CDR2 SVGEGT. Losses at the gene ends were 7 bases for V and 5 bases for J; bases not matched to a gene: 4. CDR3 residues: CASIGTGGNEQYF. CDR3 DNA: TGTGCCAGCATTGGGACAGGGGGAAACGAGCAGTACTTC.

This chain uses TRBV5-1 with TRBJ2-3; D is perhaps TRBD1 (5 bases). The CDR3 sequence is 15 residues long. Looked up from germline, CDR1 is SGHRS and CDR2 is YFSETQ. Trimming cost V 1 base and J 4 bases, with 13 bases left between them. The CDR3 DNA reads TGCGCCAGCAGCTTGAGTGCAGGGTCAGCAGATACGCAGTATTTT. Residues: CASSLSAGSADTQYF.

This clonotype has at least ten counts. The chain recombines TRBV7-9 with TRBJ2-7; TRBD2 is a possible D gene (5 bases). Germline V lookup: CDR1 SEHNR, CDR2 FQNEAQ (reference sequence). Trimming took off 5 bases at V and 5 bases at J, with 13 bases between the two ends. This CDR3 spans 13 amino acids. The CDR3, as DNA: TGTGCCAGCAGCCCAGGCGGGTGGCACGAGCAGTACGTC. It encodes CASSPGGWHEQYV.

In this sample, this clonotype turned up many times. The genes are TRBV7-2 and TRBJ2-7; TRBD2 aligns across 8 bases. Germline assignment: CDR1 SGHTA and CDR2 FQGNSA. The CDR3 is 14 amino acids. Unmatched junction bases numbered 7, after V lost 5 bases and J lost 4 bases. The CDR3 sequence: CASSGTSGPYEQYV. CDR3 bases: TGTGCCAGCAGCGGTACTAGCGGCCCTTACGAGCAGTACGTC.

A few counts support this clonotype. For the CDR3, the DNA is TGCAGTGCTCGTACCGGGACGGCAACCTACAATGAGCAGTTCTTC. This sequence encodes CSARTGTATYNEQFF. The V call is TRBV20-1, the J call TRBJ2-1; tentatively, D is TRBD1 or TRBD2 (5 bases each). CDR1 and CDR2 (germline): DFQATT, SNEGSKA (reference sequence). V was pared by 5 bases and J by 2 bases, with 16 bases between. The CDR3 totals 15 residues.

A few counts support this clonotype. The chain is built from TRBV5-5 and TRBJ1-1; D gene ambiguous. The germline CDR1 and CDR2 sequences are SGHKS and YYEKEE (reference sequence). Trimming left V 1 base short and J 4 bases short, with 8 bases between. The CDR3 contains 13 residues. The CDR3: CASSLWTSTEAFF. CDR3 in DNA: TGTGCCAGCAGCTTGTGGACGTCCACTGAAGCTTTCTTT.

This clonotype has a handful of counts. The chain is built from TRBV29-1 and TRBJ2-1, with D perhaps matching TRBD2 (7 bases). In germline, CDR1 is SQVTM, CDR2 ANQGSEA. Trimming took off 2 bases at V and 2 bases at J, with 10 bases between the two ends. This CDR3 is built from 14 residues. The CDR3 loop is CSVERGATYNEQFF. Here the CDR3 DNA reads TGCAGCGTTGAACGGGGGGCCACCTACAATGAGCAGTTCTTC.

In its sample, this clonotype was seen many times. The V gene is TRBV18, the J gene TRBJ2-5, with D unclear. The germline V and J ends were trimmed by 0 bases and 4 bases, with 6 bases remaining between them. Germline V gene lookup returns CDR1 KGHSH and CDR2 LQKENI. This CDR3 comprises 13 residues. CDR3: CASSPPGGETQYF. CDR3 DNA sequence: TGTGCCAGCTCACCACCGGGTGGAGAGACCCAGTACTTC.

The chain joins TRBV3-2 to TRBJ2-1; the table's D call, TRBD1, was not checked against the DNA. TRBV3-2 is noted as a pseudogene. The CDR3 extends over 17 amino acids. CDR3 sequence: CASSPGQALDSYNEQFF. CDR3 DNA sequence: TGTGCCAGCAGCCCCGGACAGGCTTTAGACTCCTACAATGAGCAGTTCTTC.

The chain couples TRBV5-1 to TRBJ2-4; D call uncertain. Germline CDR1 SGHRS, CDR2 YFSETQ. V lost 0 bases to trimming and J lost 9 bases, with 7 bases between them. This CDR3 comprises 12 residues. The CDR3 reads CASSLEGPIQYF. The CDR3 nucleotides are TGCGCCAGCAGCTTGGAGGGTCCCATTCAGTACTTC. The variable domain in full, completed from reference TRBV5-1 and TRBJ2-4, reads KAGVTQTPRYLIKTRGQQVTLSCSPISGHRSVSWYQQTPGQGLQFLFEYFSETQRNKGNFPGRFSGRQFSNSRSEMNVSTLELGDSALYLCASSLEGPIQYFGAGTRLSVL.

This clonotype has at least ten counts. This sequence joins TRBV12-3 or TRBV12-4 and TRBJ2-3; no reliable D call. This CDR3 region has 13 residues. Trimming removed 3 bases from V and 0 bases from J, with 4 bases in between. The CDR3 here is CASSFLSTDTQYF. CDR3 sequence (DNA): TGTGCCAGCAGTTTTCTCAGCACAGATACGCAGTATTTT.

The rearrangement uses TRBV5-5 and TRBJ2-3; either TRBD1 or TRBD2 may fit D (5 bases each). V was cut by 1 base and J by 0 bases, with 21 bases left in between. The germline CDR1 and CDR2 sequences are SGHKS and YYEKEE (reference sequence). This CDR3 is built from 19 residues. The CDR3 protein is CASSLFGIGAGFSTDTQYF. CDR3 in DNA: TGTGCCAGCAGCTTGTTCGGGATCGGGGCAGGGTTTAGCACAGATACGCAGTATTTT. The full variable domain, rest sourced from reference TRBV5-5 and TRBJ2-3, is DAGVTQSPTHLIKTRGQQVTLRCSPISGHKSVSWYQQVLGQGPQFIFQYYEKEERGRGNFPDRFSARQFPNYSSELNVNALLLGDSALYLCASSLFGIGAGFSTDTQYFGPGTRLTVL.

This clonotype has more than one count but fewer than ten. The genes are TRBV30 and TRBJ1-2, with D possibly being TRBD1 (6 bases). This CDR3 contains 11 residues. Per the germline V gene, CDR1 is GTSNPN and CDR2 is SVGIG (reference sequence). Trimming pared 2 bases from V and 7 bases from J, leaving 8 bases between. CDR3 bases: TGTGCCTGGAGTCCACAGGGTGGCTACACCTTC. Residues: CAWSPQGGYTF.

This clonotype was observed at least ten times. The genes are TRBV5-1 and TRBJ2-7; D gene uncertain. Deletions cut 7 bases from V and 3 bases from J, with 20 bases between. The CDR3 runs 15 residues. Germline-derived CDR1 and CDR2 are SGHRS and YFSETQ. The CDR3 region is CASHRASAPIYEQYF. The CDR3 DNA reads TGCGCCAGCCACCGAGCGTCAGCGCCGATCTACGAGCAGTACTTC.

This clonotype was observed many times. This chain connects TRBV27 to TRBJ1-1; D is unresolved. Germline V CDR1 and CDR2: MNHEY, SMNVEV (reference sequence). CDR3 size: 13 residues. Trimming took off 6 bases at V and 7 bases at J, with 15 bases between the two ends. CDR3 loop: CASSAPWAGEAFF. The CDR3 DNA reads TGTGCCAGCAGCGCGCCATGGGCAGGTGAAGCTTTCTTT.

Ten or more counts support this clonotype. The chain is built from TRBV6-1 and TRBJ2-7; 13 bases match TRBD2. CDR3 length: 17 residues. Germline V gives CDR1 MNHNS, CDR2 SASEGT. Germline trimming cut 6 bases from V and 3 bases from J; bases unmatched to any gene: 11. The DNA for the CDR3 is TGTGCCAGCAGGGAACTAGCGGGGGGGTTCCTCGGCTACGAGCAGTACTTC. This encodes CASRELAGGFLGYEQYF.